This section outlines one TCR beta chain sequence together with its context. The sample belongs to a study of early T cells in non-severe SARS-CoV-2 infection. Overall study: Whole-blood bulk RNA, unsorted, was sequenced, and chains were unpaired.

Trimming removed 6 bases from V and 6 bases from J, with 15 bases in between. The CDR3 consists of 13 residues. Germline CDR1 and CDR2: ENHRY and SYGVKD. MiXCR was run by TCRdb on the 5' RACE reads, yielding one entry per CDR3 protein. The table shows around 58,000 distinct CDR3 sequences, with 4.9% occurring only once. The sequence was obtained from an adult who was a healthcare worker with PCR-confirmed SARS-CoV-2 infection or an uninfected control (not recorded which). The chain combines TRBV10-3 with TRBJ2-7; weak D call: TRBD1 (7 bases). Sequenced sample: whole blood. The CDR3 spells CAIRVAQGGEQYF. The CDR3 DNA follows: TGTGCCATCAGGGTCGCGCAGGGGGGCGAGCAGTACTTC.